The 25 T cell receptor beta chains given below trace back to one sample, sequenced in a study of blood T cell repertoires in COVID-19 (dated by TCRdb to about 2020). Library generation was performed with the immunoSEQ multiplex PCR assay. This immuneACCESS table, as held by TCRdb, lists in-frame sequences with V and J called but not all clones. Of the missing ones, under half trace to an unresolved V gene in checked studies; the others have no known cause. A total of 300,000 to 450,000 clones appear in this sample, approximately 87% of them only once. Clones ranked in the top ten supply about 2.1% of the sample. Sequences were obtained from PBMCs or T cells enriched from blood (not recorded which). The receptors derive from a man between 35 and 55 years old in a cohort exposed to, infected with or recovered from COVID-19 (not recorded which).

This clone occurred once. The genes are TRBV14 and TRBJ2-1; 10 positions agree with TRBD1. Germline values: CDR1 SGHDN, CDR2 FVKESK. The V and J ends lost 4 bases and 4 bases, in that order; junction bases with no gene match: 10. The CDR3 is 17 amino acids. CDR3 sequence: CASSPSRDRGLYNEQFF. DNA of the CDR3: TGTGCCAGCAGCCCAAGTAGAGACAGGGGGCTGTACAATGAGCAGTTCTTC. Supplemented by reference TRBV14 and TRBJ2-1, the full variable domain reads EAGVTQFPSHSVIEKGQTVTLRCDPISGHDNLYWYRRVMGKEIKFLLHFVKESKQDESGMPNNRFLAERTGGTYSTLKVQPAELEDSGVYFCASSPSRDRGLYNEQFFGPGTRLTVL.

This chain's CDR3 is CATSDSSAPTGTASYGYTF. In DNA, the CDR3 is TGTGCCACCAGTGATTCCAGCGCCCCCACAGGGACAGCCAGCTATGGCTACACCTTC. The chain links TRBV24-1 to TRBJ1-2, with 7 bases lining up with TRBD1. J gave up 4 bases and V 2 bases, and 18 bases lay outside the gene matches. Per the germline V gene, CDR1 is KGHDR and CDR2 is SFDVKD. This CDR3 comprises 19 residues.

The chain uses TRBV5-1 and TRBJ1-1; TRBD1 agrees at 10 bases. The CDR3 runs 16 residues. In germline, CDR1 is SGHRS, CDR2 YFSETQ. V lost 4 bases and J lost 2; bases outside the gene matches: 8. As DNA, the CDR3 is TGCGCCAGCAGCCCAGGACAGGGGGTATTTAACACTGAAGCTTTCTTT. It is translated as CASSPGQGVFNTEAFF.

The rearrangement joins TRBV4-2 to TRBJ2-3, with 8 bases that match TRBD1. V lost 0 bases, J lost 2 bases, and 4 bases stayed unmatched. Germline lookup yields CDR1 LGHNA and CDR2 YNFKEQ. The CDR3 length is 16 residues. CDR3 coding DNA: TGTGCCAGCAGCCAAGACCGGGACAGGTACACAGATACGCAGTATTTT. This translates into CASSQDRDRYTDTQYF.

V is TRBV10-3 and J is TRBJ2-7; TRBD1 matches 7 bases. V shed 6 bases and J 3 bases; nucleotides not matched to a gene: 8. Per germline, CDR1 ENHRY and CDR2 SYGVKD. The CDR3 extends over 14 amino acids. The CDR3 protein is CAIRKQGNDYEQYF. DNA for the CDR3: TGTGCCATCAGGAAACAGGGGAACGACTACGAGCAGTACTTC.

This clone was seen a single time. The rearrangement links TRBV5-1 to TRBJ1-2, with D hard to call. With 1 base removed from V and 4 bases from J, the gap between germline ends came to 8 bases. Germline assignment: CDR1 SGHRS and CDR2 YFSETQ. The CDR3 consists of 13 residues. The CDR3 region is CASSLMEAYGYTF. DNA of the CDR3: TGCGCCAGCAGCTTGATGGAGGCCTATGGCTACACCTTC.

The chain uses TRBV5-1 and TRBJ1-1, with 9 bases lining up with TRBD1. From germline, CDR1 is SGHRS and CDR2 YFSETQ. This CDR3 has 14 amino acids. Trimming at V came to 2 bases and at J to 11 bases, leaving 10 bases not matched to a gene. CDR3 DNA: TGCGCCAGCAGCTTTATGGGACAGGGAGGAGGTGCTTTCTTT. This encodes CASSFMGQGGGAFF.

The chain is built from TRBV5-4 and TRBJ1-4, with TRBD1 identical over 10 bases. Per germline, CDR1 SGHNT and CDR2 YYREEE (reference sequence). There are 19 residues in the CDR3. J was trimmed by 0 bases and V by 3 bases; bases with no gene match: 11. The CDR3 sequence is CASSYRQGARGSTNEKLFF. Written as DNA, the CDR3 is TGTGCCAGCAGCTATAGACAGGGGGCGCGAGGTTCAACTAATGAAAAACTGTTTTTT.

As to this clone: Other DNA sequences in the sample encode the same CDR3. This rearrangement joins TRBV6-5 to TRBJ1-3; D is possibly TRBD1 (5 bases). CDR3 length: 13 amino acids. Germline CDR1 and CDR2: MNHEY and SVGAGI. V lost 5 bases and J lost 2, with 7 bases in between. The DNA of the CDR3 is TGTGCCAGCAGTCGGGGGGCTGGAAACACCATATATTTT. Encoded protein: CASSRGAGNTIYF.

This chain uses TRBV5-8 with TRBJ2-4, with a possible D match to TRBD2 (6 bases). The germline gives CDR1 SGHTS, CDR2 YDEGEE. V was trimmed by 5 bases and J by 6 bases, leaving 12 bases between them. The CDR3 consists of 13 residues. CDR3 region: CASSRDSLNIQYF. The CDR3 DNA is TGTGCCAGCAGTCGGGACTCTTTAAACATTCAGTACTTC.

The chain employs TRBV30 and TRBJ1-5; 7 bases are a match to TRBD1. The germline V gene has CDR1 GTSNPN and CDR2 SVGIG (reference sequence). The CDR3 extends over 14 amino acids. Losses at the gene ends were 4 bases for V and 6 bases for J; bases not matched to a gene: 9. The CDR3 protein is CAWTESTGAQPQHF. In nucleotides, the CDR3 is TGTGCCTGGACCGAATCTACAGGGGCTCAGCCCCAGCATTTT.

This clone has a single count. Other DNA sequences of this sample code for an identical CDR3. The V gene is TRBV10-1, the J gene TRBJ2-2; TRBD2 is a possible D gene (6 bases). The CDR3 is 14 residues long. Trimming left V 4 bases short and J 0 bases short, with 6 bases between. Germline CDR1 reads WNHNN; CDR2 reads SYGVQD (reference sequence). The CDR3 protein is CASSGGANTGELFF. The CDR3 bases are TGCGCCAGCAGTGGGGGGGCGAACACCGGGGAGCTGTTTTTT.

The chain couples TRBV5-1 to TRBJ1-2; D is ambiguous. CDR1 is SGHRS, CDR2 YFSETQ, per germline. Trimming stripped 8 bases from V and 4 bases from J, with 18 bases between. The CDR3 has 14 amino acids. The CDR3 nucleotides read TGCGCCAGTAGGGAGTCACCCTCCGGCTATGGCTACACCTTC. Its translation is CASRESPSGYGYTF.

This chain joins TRBV27 and TRBJ2-3; TRBD2 might be the D (6 bases). V lost 5 bases and J lost 4, with 19 bases in between. Germline V gene sequence: CDR1 MNHEY, CDR2 SMNVEV (reference sequence). The CDR3 has 16 residues. Written as DNA, the CDR3 is TGTGCCAGCAGTGGGAGGTGGGGCCGAAAGGCAGATACGCAGTATTTT. It specifies CASSGRWGRKADTQYF.

This clone has more than one count but fewer than ten. The genes are TRBV28 and TRBJ1-2; TRBD1 matches 7 bases. Germline CDR1 MDHEN, CDR2 SYDVKM. V was pared by 6 bases and J by 4 bases, with 8 bases of the junction left unmatched. CDR3 size: 14 residues. The CDR3 loop is CASRPEGASYGYTF. The CDR3 DNA reads TGTGCCAGCAGACCGGAGGGGGCGAGCTATGGCTACACCTTC.

V gene TRBV7-9 combines with J gene TRBJ2-1; D call uncertain. CDR3 length equals 12 residues. V lost 5 bases and J lost 6, with 8 bases in between. Germline V lookup: CDR1 SEHNR, CDR2 FQNEAQ (reference sequence). The chain's CDR3 is CASSPVGNEQFF. The CDR3 coding sequence is TGTGCCAGCAGCCCGGTTGGCAATGAGCAGTTCTTC.

This sequence joins TRBV6-1 and TRBJ1-3, with D possibly matching TRBD1 (5 bases). Trimming removed 4 bases from V and 1 base from J, with 20 bases in between. Germline V CDR1 and CDR2: MNHNS, SASEGT. This CDR3 has 18 amino acids. The CDR3 region is CASSGRDYTRSSGNTIYF. The CDR3 nucleotides are TGTGCCAGCAGTGGACGGGACTATACAAGGTCTTCTGGAAACACCATATATTTT.

The chain recombines TRBV5-8 with TRBJ1-4, with TRBD1 matching 11 bases. After removal of 4 bases from V and 1 base from J, the junction contained 3 bases not matched to a gene. CDR1 and CDR2 (germline): SGHTS, YDEGEE. The CDR3 spans 16 residues. The CDR3 loop reads CASSRGTGGTNEKLFF. The CDR3 nucleotides read TGTGCCAGCAGCCGCGGGACAGGGGGAACTAATGAAAAACTGTTTTTT.

This clone was counted between two and nine times. V and J are TRBV18 and TRBJ2-2, with 14 positions matching TRBD2. CDR1 is KGHSH and CDR2 is LQKENI in the germline V gene. Germline trimming cut 4 bases from V and 8 bases from J; bases unmatched to any gene: 9. This CDR3 spans 17 amino acids. CDR3 in amino acids: CASSLGTSGRAEGELFF. CDR3 in DNA: TGTGCCAGCTCACTCGGGACTAGCGGGAGAGCCGAAGGGGAGCTGTTTTTT. The full variable domain, in which reference TRBV18 and TRBJ2-2 provide the parts outside the CDR3, is NAGVMQNPRHLVRRRGQEARLRCSPMKGHSHVYWYRQLPEEGLKFMVYLQKENIIDESGMPKERFSAEFPKEGPSILRIQQVVRGDSAAYFCASSLGTSGRAEGELFFGEGSRLTVL.

This clone was seen a single time. V gene TRBV11-2 combines with J gene TRBJ1-2, with 12 bases lining up with TRBD1. The CDR3 is 16 amino acids. Germline loops: CDR1 SGHAT, CDR2 FQNNGV. The V segment lost 5 bases and the J segment 7 bases; nucleotides outside the gene matches: 11. The CDR3 nucleotides are TGTGCCAGCAGCCCCCACCCGGGACAGGGGGCAGGTGGCTACACCTTC. It specifies CASSPHPGQGAGGYTF.

In this sample, this clone turned up once. The chain employs TRBV7-6 and TRBJ2-5, with 11 bases that match TRBD2. CDR1 is SGHVS, CDR2 FNYEAQ, per germline. J was trimmed by 2 bases and V by 5 bases; bases with no gene match: 4. The CDR3 has 15 residues. The CDR3: CASSRRLAGQETQYF. CDR3 coding DNA: TGTGCCAGCAGCCGTAGACTAGCGGGGCAAGAGACCCAGTACTTC.

The chain joins TRBV7-9 to TRBJ2-7; 8 positions agree with TRBD2. Looked up from germline, CDR1 is SEHNR and CDR2 is FQNEAQ (reference sequence). This CDR3 has 16 residues. After removal of 5 bases from V and 3 bases from J, the junction contained 12 bases not matched to a gene. CDR3 amino acids: CASSPLPRGGIYEQYF. CDR3 coding DNA: TGTGCCAGCAGCCCTCTCCCCCGGGGGGGGATCTACGAGCAGTACTTC.

This rearrangement joins TRBV14 to TRBJ1-6, with D possibly TRBD1 on 5 matching bases. The CDR3 has 14 residues. V lost 6 bases and J 4 bases, leaving 10 bases between the germline ends. Germline lookup yields CDR1 SGHDN and CDR2 FVKESK. The CDR3 sequence: CASSHGGYNSPLHF. Written as DNA, the CDR3 is TGTGCCAGCAGTCACGGGGGGTATAATTCACCCCTCCACTTT.

This clone was found once. The rearrangement uses TRBV7-2 and TRBJ1-6; 9 bases match TRBD1. V lost 6 bases and J lost 8; bases outside the gene matches: 5. Germline CDR1 reads SGHTA; CDR2 reads FQGNSA. The CDR3 has 14 amino acids. The CDR3 region is CASSSGTGYSPLHF. For the CDR3, the DNA is TGTGCCAGCAGTTCCGGGACAGGGTATTCACCCCTCCACTTT.

This clone was counted once. The chain employs TRBV7-9 and TRBJ2-2, with 11 bases aligning to TRBD2. This CDR3 comprises 16 residues. J gave up 6 bases and V 6 bases, and 9 bases lay outside the gene matches. Germline V CDR1 and CDR2: SEHNR, FQNEAQ (reference sequence). For the CDR3, the DNA is TGTGCCAGCAGTCCGCCCACTAGCGGGAGTGCCGGGGAGCTGTTTTTT. Amino acids: CASSPPTSGSAGELFF.